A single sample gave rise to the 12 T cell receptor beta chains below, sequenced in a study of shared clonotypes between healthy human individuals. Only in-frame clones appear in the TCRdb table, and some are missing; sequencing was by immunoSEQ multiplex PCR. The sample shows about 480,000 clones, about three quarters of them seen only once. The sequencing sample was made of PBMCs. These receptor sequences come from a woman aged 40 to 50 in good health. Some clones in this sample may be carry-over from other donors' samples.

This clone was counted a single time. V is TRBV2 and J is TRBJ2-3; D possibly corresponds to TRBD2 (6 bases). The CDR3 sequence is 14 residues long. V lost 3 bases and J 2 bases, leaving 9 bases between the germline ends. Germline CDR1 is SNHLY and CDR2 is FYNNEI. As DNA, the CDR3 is TGTGCCAGCAGTGACCCGGGAGTCACAGATACGCAGTATTTT. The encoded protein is CASSDPGVTDTQYF.

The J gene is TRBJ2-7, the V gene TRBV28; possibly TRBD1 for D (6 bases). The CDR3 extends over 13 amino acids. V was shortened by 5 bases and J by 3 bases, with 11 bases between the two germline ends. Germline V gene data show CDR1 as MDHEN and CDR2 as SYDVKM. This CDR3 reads CASSEQGIYEQYF. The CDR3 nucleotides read TGTGCCAGCAGTGAACAGGGAATCTACGAGCAGTACTTC.

The CDR3 is CASSERGTGYEQYF. The CDR3 region has the DNA TGTGCCAGCAGTGAGCGAGGGACAGGGTACGAGCAGTACTTC. V and J are TRBV2 and TRBJ2-5, with 9 nucleotides matching TRBD1. The J call is doubtful: the DNA matches TRBJ2-7 better. CDR3 length: 14 amino acids. Germline V gives CDR1 SNHLY, CDR2 FYNNEI.

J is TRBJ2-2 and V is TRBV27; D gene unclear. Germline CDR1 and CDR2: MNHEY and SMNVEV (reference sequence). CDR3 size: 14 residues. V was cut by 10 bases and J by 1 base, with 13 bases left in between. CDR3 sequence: CATQAYGNTGELFF. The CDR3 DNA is TGTGCCACCCAGGCCTATGGGAACACCGGGGAGCTGTTTTTT.

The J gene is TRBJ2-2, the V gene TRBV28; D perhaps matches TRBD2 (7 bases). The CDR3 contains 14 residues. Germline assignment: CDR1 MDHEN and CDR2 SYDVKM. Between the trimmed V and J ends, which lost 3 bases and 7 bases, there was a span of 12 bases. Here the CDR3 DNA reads TGTGCCAGCAGTTTTTCGGGGGGCGGCGGGGAGCTGTTTTTT. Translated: CASSFSGGGGELFF.

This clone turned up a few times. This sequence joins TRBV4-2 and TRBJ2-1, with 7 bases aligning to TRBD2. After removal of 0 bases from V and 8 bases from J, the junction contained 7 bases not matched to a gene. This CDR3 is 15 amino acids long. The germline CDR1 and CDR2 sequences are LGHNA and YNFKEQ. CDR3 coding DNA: TGTGCCAGCAGCCAAGATTTAGCGGGTGGCGATGAGCAGTTCTTC. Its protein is CASSQDLAGGDEQFF.

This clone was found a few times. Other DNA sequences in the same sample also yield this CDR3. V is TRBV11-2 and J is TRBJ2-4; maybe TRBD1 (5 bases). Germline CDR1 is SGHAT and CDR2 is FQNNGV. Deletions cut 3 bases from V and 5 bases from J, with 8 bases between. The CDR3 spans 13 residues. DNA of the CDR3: TGTGCCAGCAGCTTGGGGCGGCAAAACATTCAGTACTTC. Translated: CASSLGRQNIQYF.

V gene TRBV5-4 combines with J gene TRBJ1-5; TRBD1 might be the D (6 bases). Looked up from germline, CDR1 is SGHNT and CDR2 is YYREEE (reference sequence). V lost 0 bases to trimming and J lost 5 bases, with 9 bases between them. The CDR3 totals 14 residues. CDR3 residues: CASSLVGGDQPQHF. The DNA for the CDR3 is TGTGCCAGCAGCTTGGTAGGGGGGGATCAGCCCCAGCATTTT.

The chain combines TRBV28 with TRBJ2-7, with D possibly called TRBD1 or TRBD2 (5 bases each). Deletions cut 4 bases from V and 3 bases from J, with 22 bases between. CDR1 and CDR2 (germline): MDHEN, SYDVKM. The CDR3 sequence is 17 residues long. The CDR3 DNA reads TGTGCCAGCAGTTCATCCCCAGTACCGGGGCCCGGCTACGAGCAGTACTTC. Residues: CASSSSPVPGPGYEQYF.

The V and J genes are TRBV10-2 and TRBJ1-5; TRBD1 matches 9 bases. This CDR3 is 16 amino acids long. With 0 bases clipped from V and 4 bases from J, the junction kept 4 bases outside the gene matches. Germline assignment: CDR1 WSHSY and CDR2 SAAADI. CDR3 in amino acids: CASSESDRGTNQPQHF. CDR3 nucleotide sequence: TGCGCCAGCAGTGAGTCCGACAGGGGGACTAATCAGCCCCAGCATTTT.

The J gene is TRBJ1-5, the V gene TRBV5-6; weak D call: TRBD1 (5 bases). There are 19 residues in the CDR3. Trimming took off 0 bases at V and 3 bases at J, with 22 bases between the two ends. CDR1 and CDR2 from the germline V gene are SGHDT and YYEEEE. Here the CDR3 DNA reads TGTGCCAGCAGCTTGGCCCTCAGCTCGGACATCGAAGCCAATCAGCCCCAGCATTTT. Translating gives CASSLALSSDIEANQPQHF.

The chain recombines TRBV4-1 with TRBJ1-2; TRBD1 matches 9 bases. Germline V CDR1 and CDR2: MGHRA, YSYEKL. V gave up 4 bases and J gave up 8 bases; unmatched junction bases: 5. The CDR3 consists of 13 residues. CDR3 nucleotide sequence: TGCGCCAGCAGCCTGGGACAGGGAGTAGGCTACACCTTC. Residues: CASSLGQGVGYTF.